What follows is one TCR beta chain and its context. Using immunoSEQ multiplex PCR, the repertoire was profiled, and TCRdb retains in-frame clones only, with some absent. The table has about 230,000 clones, roughly 83% seen once. V shed 8 bases, J shed 4 bases, and the junction held 11 bases outside the gene matches. The CDR3 loop spans 17 amino acids. CDR1 is SGHTA and CDR2 is FQGNSA in the germline V gene. This specimen belongs to a study of blood T cell repertoires in COVID-19. Sequencing used peripheral blood. The V gene is TRBV7-2, the J gene TRBJ2-2; 12 bases fit TRBD2. The source is a woman between 50 and 59 years old with acute or convalescent COVID-19. CDR3 loop: CASAPLAGGTGTGELFF. The CDR3 coding sequence is TGTGCCAGCGCCCCGCTAGCGGGGGGGACGGGCACCGGGGAGCTGTTTTTT.